This note documents a single TCR beta chain sequence. What it recognizes is unknown. Recent acute infections and vaccinations were absent in the healthy HIV-negative adult donors. The CDR3 covers 17 residues. V lost 2 bases, J lost 0 bases, and 4 bases stayed unmatched. Germline-derived CDR1 and CDR2 are KGHSH and LQKENI. These data belong to a study of shared clonotypes between healthy human individuals. Study background: CD4 naive and CD4 memory each took three plates per donor, while CD8 naive took two and CD8 memory one. Study-wide findings and caveats: An effect of sequencing depth on clonotype sharing among donors was expected.

Each replicate PCR on the sorted subsets used 200 to 250 ng DNA (around 30,000 T cell genomes). Repertoires were generated with immunoSEQ multiplex PCR, while TCRdb's copy carries only in-frame clones and drops some. Of about 1.5 million clones listed, approximately 98% are singletons. The sequencing input was naive CD4+ T cells sorted from blood. Subset in this sample: CD45RA+ positively selected. The TCR comes from a man aged 30 to 39 in good health. This sequence joins TRBV18 and TRBJ2-3; 11 nucleotides match TRBD2. In DNA, the CDR3 is TGTGCCAGCTCACCAAACTTAGCGGGAGGGAGCACAGATACGCAGTATTTT. It is translated as CASSPNLAGGSTDTQYF.